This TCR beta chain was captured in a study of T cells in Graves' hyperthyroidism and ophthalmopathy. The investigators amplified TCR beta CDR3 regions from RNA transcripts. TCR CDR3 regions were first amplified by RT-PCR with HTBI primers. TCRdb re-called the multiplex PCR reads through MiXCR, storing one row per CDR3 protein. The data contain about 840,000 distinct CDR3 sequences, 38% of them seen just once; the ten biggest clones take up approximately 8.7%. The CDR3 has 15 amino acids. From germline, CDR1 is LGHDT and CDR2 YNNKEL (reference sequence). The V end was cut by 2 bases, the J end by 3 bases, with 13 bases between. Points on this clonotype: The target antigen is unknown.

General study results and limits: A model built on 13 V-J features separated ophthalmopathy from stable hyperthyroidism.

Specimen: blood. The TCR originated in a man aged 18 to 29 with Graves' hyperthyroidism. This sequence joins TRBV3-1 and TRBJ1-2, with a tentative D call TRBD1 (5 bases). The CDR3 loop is CASSQPPTDYYGYTF. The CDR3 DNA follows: TGTGCCAGCAGCCAACCTCCGACAGACTACTATGGCTACACCTTC.